This entry features one T cell receptor (beta chain) sequence. The antigen is undetermined. The method was immunoSEQ multiplex PCR; TCRdb's version includes in-frame clones alone and lacks a portion of them. This table has roughly 38,000 clones, approximately 93% appearing once. This entry comes from a study of graft-versus-host responses after intestinal transplantation. Study-level results: Ileal or blood samples showed some GvH clones first, and such clones were also found in recipient marrow.

The sequencing used unstimulated CD8+ T cells sorted from spleen or lymph node cells, collected before transplant. This clonotype was obtained from a human donor who was the organ donor for an intestinal transplant.

CDR3 nucleotides: TGTGCCAGCAGCTGGCGGCCTCCTTACGAGCAGTACTTC. This translates into CASSWRPPYEQYF. V is TRBV5-8 and J is TRBJ2-7; D is unresolved. The CDR3 spans 13 residues. Germline V lookup: CDR1 SGHTS, CDR2 YDEGEE. V lost 3 bases, J lost 4 bases, and 11 bases lay in between.